Here is one T cell receptor beta chain with its context. This entry is derived from a study of cytomegalovirus exposure and HLA in healthy donors. Germline CDR1 reads SGHRS; CDR2 reads YFSETQ. Trimming pared 0 bases from V and 1 base from J, leaving 13 bases between. The CDR3 consists of 17 residues. The PCR contained 60 Vbeta and 13 Jbeta primers. Clones were read by immunoSEQ multiplex PCR, and TCRdb kept only the in-frame ones, dropping some. The table lists 160,000 or so clones, approximately 80% of them singletons. The sequence came from a woman aged 18-29 years in good health and CMV-seronegative. The sample consisted of PBMCs. The chain has TRBV5-1 and TRBJ2-2; D might be TRBD2 (5 bases). CDR3 region: CASSLEGGRGNTGELFF. CDR3 coding DNA: TGCGCCAGCAGCTTGGAGGGTGGCCGGGGGAACACCGGGGAGCTGTTTTTT.